This T cell receptor beta chain was captured by sequencing in a study of blood T cell repertoires in COVID-19. Study information: The samples span acute and convalescent COVID-19 from the United States, Italy and Spain. The cDNA or gDNA used as material had been derived from T cells, B-cell-depleted T cells, or PBMCs.

The CDR3 totals 15 residues. V shed 4 bases and J 0 bases; nucleotides not matched to a gene: 4. CDR1 is SGHNT, CDR2 YYREEE, per germline (reference sequence). All enrollees were about 18 to 100 years old and from some 24 US areas. Assignment of participants to cohorts was predicated upon participant-reported clinical history. The repertoire was sequenced with immunoSEQ multiplex PCR; TCRdb's copy has only in-frame clones and lacks some. The data show some 200,000 clones, around 91% seen once. The TCR comes from a woman aged 18-35 years who had recovered from COVID-19. The chain carries TRBV5-4 and TRBJ1-3; 7 bases line up with TRBD1. The sequenced sample consisted of PBMCs or T cells enriched from blood (not recorded which). CDR3: CASSTDRVSGNTIYF. The CDR3 nucleotides are TGTGCCAGCAGCACCGACAGGGTCTCTGGAAACACCATATATTTT.